What follows are 15 T cell receptor beta chains derived from one specimen sequenced in a study of T-cell reconstitution after alpha-beta-depleted transplantation in children. During its preparation, the TCRbeta library received unique molecular identifiers. TCRdb recomputed calls from the PCR reads with MiXCR, one row per CDR3 protein. Here the sample spans some 100,000 distinct CDR3 sequences, 15% to 19% being singletons. Specimen: PBMCs, mostly from graft donor cells, collected 180 days after TCRalphabeta/CD19-depleted stem cell transplant. These TCRs come from a male patient aged 2 to 10 who had a stem cell transplant for acute lymphoblastic leukemia, so the T cells may come from the graft donor.

V is TRBV30 and J is TRBJ2-3; no definite D call. V lost 8 bases and J lost 1, with 16 bases in between. The CDR3 totals 14 residues. Germline CDR1 is GTSNPN and CDR2 is SVGIG (reference sequence). CDR3 loop: CAGSTLVGTDTQYF. The CDR3 DNA reads as TGTGCCGGAAGTACCCTAGTCGGCACAGATACGCAGTATTTT. The entire variable domain, with the rest obtained from reference TRBV30 and TRBJ2-3, is as follows: SQTIHQWPATLVQPVGSPLSLECTVEGTSNPNLYWYRQAAGRGLQLLFYSVGIGQISSEVPQNLSASRPQDRQFILSSKKLLLSDSGFYLCAGSTLVGTDTQYFGPGTRLTVL.

In regard to this clonotype: The conserved phenylalanine or tryptophan is not found at the CDR3 terminus, so this likely reflects a read error. The V gene is TRBV9, the J gene TRBJ1-1; 9 nucleotides align to TRBD1. This CDR3 is built from 12 residues. The J segment lost 10 bases and the V segment lost 3 bases, leaving 4 bases of the junction unmatched. Germline lookup yields CDR1 SGDLS and CDR2 YYNGEE. The CDR3 bases are TGTGCCAGCAGCGGGGACAGGGTGGTAGCTTTCCTT. This gives the protein CASSGDRVVAFL.

This clonotype was detected a few times. V is TRBV7-8 and J is TRBJ2-3; D is unclear. V dropped 5 bases and J dropped 5 bases, with 14 bases sitting between them. The CDR3 totals 14 residues. Germline CDR1 is SGHVS and CDR2 is FQNEAQ. CDR3 in DNA: TGTGCCAGCAGCCAATCTTACTCTCTAGATACGCAGTATTTT. This encodes CASSQSYSLDTQYF.

The chain combines TRBV29-1 with TRBJ1-6, with TRBD1 matching over 7 bases. CDR1 and CDR2 (germline): SQVTM, ANQGSEA. CDR3 length equals 12 residues. Losses at the gene ends were 7 bases for V and 6 bases for J; bases not matched to a gene: 3. CDR3: CSGTGLNSPLHF. CDR3 nucleotides: TGCAGCGGGACAGGACTTAATTCACCCCTCCACTTT.

The rearrangement links TRBV28 to TRBJ1-4, with unresolved D. The CDR3 spans 12 residues. Trimming stripped 6 bases from V and 12 bases from J, with 14 bases between. Germline CDR1 is MDHEN and CDR2 is SYDVKM. Written as DNA, the CDR3 is TGTGCCAGCAGCCGAGTAGGGTATCAACTGTTTTTT. This translates into CASSRVGYQLFF.

The chain joins TRBV4-1 to TRBJ2-7, with unresolved D. This CDR3 has 14 amino acids. Germline loops: CDR1 MGHRA, CDR2 YSYEKL. V gave up 1 base and J gave up 3 bases, with 10 bases separating them. The CDR3: CASSQAPPGYEQYF. As DNA, the CDR3 is TGCGCCAGCAGCCAAGCCCCACCCGGCTACGAGCAGTACTTC.

As DNA, the CDR3 is TGCGCCAGCTTAGGACAGGATCGGACTGAAGCTTTCTTT. This translates into CASLGQDRTEAFF. V gene TRBV5-1 combines with J gene TRBJ1-1; 7 bases are a match to TRBD1. Trimming took 7 bases from V and 5 from J; bases not matched to a gene: 8. The CDR3 is 13 amino acids. The germline V gene encodes CDR1 SGHRS and CDR2 YFSETQ. Using reference TRBV5-1 and TRBJ1-1 for the parts outside the CDR3, the full variable domain is KAGVTQTPRYLIKTRGQQVTLSCSPISGHRSVSWYQQTPGQGLQFLFEYFSETQRNKGNFPGRFSGRQFSNSRSEMNVSTLELGDSALYLCASLGQDRTEAFFGQGTRLTVV.

This clonotype was detected many times. This chain joins TRBV5-1 and TRBJ2-7; 10 nucleotides align to TRBD2. This CDR3 region has 18 residues. Germline assignment: CDR1 SGHRS and CDR2 YFSETQ. V shed 2 bases and J 2 bases; nucleotides not matched to a gene: 13. The chain's CDR3 is CASSFFPSGGRTTYEQYF. CDR3 sequence (DNA): TGCGCCAGCAGCTTCTTTCCTAGCGGGGGCCGCACCACCTACGAGCAGTACTTC.

A few counts support this clonotype. This rearrangement joins TRBV19 to TRBJ1-1; no reliable D call. Germline lookup yields CDR1 LNHDA and CDR2 SQIVND (reference sequence). The CDR3 contains 12 residues. V lost 7 bases, J lost 11 bases, and 17 bases lay in between. The CDR3 sequence: CASTSYPSGAFF. The CDR3 DNA reads as TGTGCCAGTACATCTTACCCAAGTGGGGCTTTCTTT.

This clonotype was seen only a few times. The chain uses TRBV7-2 and TRBJ1-1; D unclear. Deletions cut 7 bases from V and 3 bases from J, with 9 bases between. CDR3 length equals 12 residues. CDR1 and CDR2 (germline): SGHTA, FQGNSA. The CDR3 sequence is CASTLIYTEAFF. CDR3 bases: TGTGCCAGCACCCTAATATACACTGAAGCTTTCTTT. Together with reference TRBV7-2 and TRBJ1-1, the CDR3 gives the full variable domain: GAGVSQSPSNKVTEKGKDVELRCDPISGHTALYWYRQSLGQGLEFLIYFQGNSAPDKSGLPSDRFSAERTGGSVSTLTIQRTQQEDSAVYLCASTLIYTEAFFGQGTRLTVV.

This clonotype appeared a few times. The J gene is TRBJ1-5, the V gene TRBV20-1; D remains unclear. The CDR3 has 14 amino acids. The V gene's germline CDR1 is DFQATT and CDR2 SNEGSKA (reference sequence). The V end was cut by 3 bases, the J end by 6 bases, with 15 bases between. The CDR3 is CSASERRDGQPQHF. The CDR3 DNA reads TGCAGTGCTAGTGAACGGCGAGATGGTCAGCCCCAGCATTTT.

This clonotype was seen only a few times. The CDR3 sequence is CASSLESHHEQFF. The CDR3 coding sequence is TGTGCCAGCAGCTTGGAAAGCCATCATGAGCAGTTCTTC. The chain uses TRBV5-5 and TRBJ2-1; D is ambiguous. V was shortened by 0 bases and J by 8 bases, with 9 bases between the two germline ends. The CDR3 runs to 13 residues. CDR1 SGHKS and CDR2 YYEKEE come from the germline V gene (reference sequence).

The rearrangement uses TRBV20-1 and TRBJ1-5; 9 nucleotides agree with TRBD1. Germline lookup yields CDR1 DFQATT and CDR2 SNEGSKA (reference sequence). The CDR3 is made up of 14 amino acids. J gave up 4 bases and V 1 base, and 2 bases lay outside the gene matches. The CDR3 protein is CSARADRGNQPQHF. The CDR3 DNA is TGCAGTGCTAGAGCCGACAGGGGGAATCAGCCCCAGCATTTT.

This clonotype appeared a few times. CDR3: CASSFGSNSYEQYF. The DNA of the CDR3 is TGTGCCAGCAGCTTCGGGTCGAACAGCTACGAGCAGTACTTC. The genes are TRBV5-6 and TRBJ2-7; D remains ambiguous. The CDR3 runs to 14 residues. V lost 2 bases, J lost 3 bases, and 12 bases lay in between. In germline, CDR1 is SGHDT, CDR2 YYEEEE.

This sequence joins TRBV5-1 and TRBJ2-3; a possible D gene is TRBD2 (6 bases). Germline V CDR1 and CDR2: SGHRS, YFSETQ. V lost 4 bases and J 2 bases, leaving 11 bases between the germline ends. This CDR3 is built from 14 residues. The CDR3 coding sequence is TGCGCCAGCAGCACGGAGGGTTTCACAGATACGCAGTATTTT. It is translated as CASSTEGFTDTQYF.